The 26 T cell receptor beta chains below all came from one sample that was sequenced in a study of OX40 agonist ivuxolimab in advanced cancers. The protocol was immunoSEQ multiplex PCR, while the TCRdb copy is restricted to in-frame clones and leaves out a portion. The sample consists of tens of thousands of clones, approximately 90% of them appearing once. The sample was CD4+ or CD8+ T cells sorted from blood, taken in a trial of the OX40 agonist ivuxolimab. The receptors derive from an adult with an advanced solid tumor such as melanoma, head and neck, liver or kidney cancer.

The chain joins TRBV5-6 to TRBJ2-7; no clear D. This CDR3 is 13 amino acids long. V was pared by 1 base and J by 0 bases, with 5 bases between. In germline, CDR1 is SGHDT, CDR2 YYEEEE. In DNA, the CDR3 is TGTGCCAGCAGCTTGCAGGTCTCCTACGAGCAGTACTTC. Amino acid sequence: CASSLQVSYEQYF.

The chain is built from TRBV12-5 and TRBJ1-2, with a weak D call TRBD1 (5 bases). The ends were cut back, 8 bases at V and 4 bases at J, with 14 bases in the middle. The CDR3 contains 13 residues. CDR1 and CDR2 (germline): LGHNT, FRNRAP. The DNA for the CDR3 is TGTGCTAGTTCACAGGACGGCCGCTATGGCTACACCTTC. This translates into CASSQDGRYGYTF.

The gene calls are TRBV11-3 and TRBJ2-1; 11 bases align to TRBD2. Germline CDR1 SGHNT, CDR2 YENEEA. The CDR3 extends over 15 amino acids. With V trimmed by 1 base and J by 4 bases, 0 bases remained unmatched. The CDR3 sequence: CASSLVAGGYNEQFF. The CDR3 DNA reads TGTGCCAGCAGCTTAGTAGCGGGGGGGTACAATGAGCAGTTCTTC.

The chain employs TRBV28 and TRBJ1-2, with 9 positions matching TRBD1. CDR3 length: 15 residues. The V and J ends lost 3 bases and 0 bases, in that order; junction bases with no gene match: 2. Germline V gene lookup returns CDR1 MDHEN and CDR2 SYDVKM. CDR3 sequence: CASSFGDRANYGYTF. CDR3 DNA sequence: TGTGCCAGCAGTTTCGGGGACAGGGCTAACTATGGCTACACCTTC.

V usage is TRBV29-1 and J usage is TRBJ1-2, with D unresolved. The CDR3 has 16 amino acids. Germline V gene lookup returns CDR1 SQVTM and CDR2 ANQGSEA. Trimming removed 3 bases from V and 0 bases from J, with 17 bases in between. This CDR3 is CSVEFRGTAANYGYTF. CDR3 nucleotides: TGCAGCGTTGAGTTCCGGGGTACAGCGGCTAACTATGGCTACACCTTC.

The chain carries TRBV14 and TRBJ2-7; D is uncertain. From germline, CDR1 is SGHDN and CDR2 FVKESK. The CDR3 contains 17 residues. V lost 0 bases and J 5 bases, leaving 20 bases between the germline ends. CDR3 coding DNA: TGTGCCAGCAGCCAAGATCCTCGGACGGCGGCCTTGGACGAGCAGTACTTC. Its translation: CASSQDPRTAALDEQYF. Together with reference TRBV14 and TRBJ2-7, the CDR3 gives the full variable domain: EAGVTQFPSHSVIEKGQTVTLRCDPISGHDNLYWYRRVMGKEIKFLLHFVKESKQDESGMPNNRFLAERTGGTYSTLKVQPAELEDSGVYFCASSQDPRTAALDEQYFGPGTRLTVT.

V usage is TRBV5-1 and J usage is TRBJ2-5; D is perhaps TRBD1 (6 bases). This CDR3 has 14 residues. Germline CDR1 is SGHRS and CDR2 is YFSETQ. V lost 3 bases and J lost 4, with 13 bases in between. The CDR3 region is CASSSPGQSETQYF. The CDR3, as DNA: TGCGCCAGCAGCTCCCCGGGACAATCAGAGACCCAGTACTTC.

The rearrangement joins TRBV15 to TRBJ2-1, with D possibly TRBD1 on 6 matching bases. This CDR3 comprises 14 residues. Germline CDR1 and CDR2: LNHNV and YYDKDF (reference sequence). Trimming stripped 3 bases from V and 7 bases from J, with 13 bases between. CDR3 protein: CATSRSRGTNEQFF. In DNA, the CDR3 is TGTGCCACCAGCAGGTCCAGGGGTACTAATGAGCAGTTCTTC.

The rearrangement joins TRBV9 to TRBJ2-1; 8 positions match TRBD2. The junction had 12 bases not matched to a gene; V was cut back by 4 bases and J by 9 bases. This CDR3 has 15 amino acids. Germline values: CDR1 SGDLS, CDR2 YYNGEE. Here the CDR3 reads CASSPTSGFALEQFF. Here the CDR3 DNA reads TGTGCCAGCAGCCCTACTAGCGGCTTTGCCCTTGAGCAGTTCTTC.

The chain carries TRBV11-3 and TRBJ2-5, with D possibly TRBD1 on 5 matching bases. This CDR3 has 14 amino acids. Trimming took 2 bases from V and 6 from J, leaving 13 bases between them. Looked up from germline, CDR1 is SGHNT and CDR2 is YENEEA. The CDR3 here is CASSLNRQSKTQYF. The CDR3 DNA reads as TGTGCCAGCAGCTTAAACCGACAGTCCAAGACCCAGTACTTC. The entire variable domain, with the rest obtained from reference TRBV11-3 and TRBJ2-5, is as follows: EAGVVQSPRYKIIEKKQPVAFWCNPISGHNTLYWYLQNLGQGPELLIRYENEEAVDDSQLPKDRFSAERLKGVDSTLKIQPAELGDSAVYLCASSLNRQSKTQYFGPGTRLLVL.

This chain uses TRBV6-1 with TRBJ1-5; D call uncertain. The CDR3 is made up of 15 amino acids. CDR1 is MNHNS, CDR2 SASEGT, per germline. Trimming stripped 11 bases from V and 0 bases from J, with 17 bases between. The CDR3 coding sequence is TGTGCCGCAACCGAGGCACCCTATAGCAATCAGCCCCAGCATTTT. It encodes CAATEAPYSNQPQHF.

The genes are TRBV13 and TRBJ2-3, with 11 bases matching TRBD2. CDR1 is PRHDT, CDR2 FYEKMQ, per germline (reference sequence). The J segment lost 0 bases and the V segment lost 5 bases, leaving 16 bases of the junction unmatched. CDR3 size: 20 residues. The CDR3 DNA sequence: TGTGCCAGCAGCGGGGAAGATAGCCGAAGGACTAGCGGGAGCACAGATACGCAGTATTTT. This codes for CASSGEDSRRTSGSTDTQYF.

The CDR3 DNA follows: TGTGCCAGCTCACCGGACACGGGGGGAAACACCATATATTTT. This translates into CASSPDTGGNTIYF. The chain couples TRBV18 to TRBJ1-3; TRBD1 might be the D (5 bases). The germline gives CDR1 KGHSH, CDR2 LQKENI. V was cut by 3 bases and J by 4 bases, with 10 bases left in between. The CDR3 is made up of 14 amino acids.

This chain links TRBV11-2 with TRBJ1-2; tentatively, D is TRBD1 (5 bases). CDR1 and CDR2 (germline): SGHAT, FQNNGV. This CDR3 has 13 residues. V was clipped by 1 base and J by 6 bases, with 9 bases between them. CDR3 residues: CASSLGRAHGYTF. The CDR3 region has the DNA TGTGCCAGCAGCTTAGGCAGGGCCCATGGCTACACCTTC.

This chain joins TRBV9 and TRBJ1-5, with D hard to call. The CDR3 runs 14 residues. The V end was cut by 4 bases, the J end by 0 bases, with 8 bases between. The germline gives CDR1 SGDLS, CDR2 YYNGEE. CDR3 DNA sequence: TGTGCCAGCAGCTTAGATCATAGCAATCAGCCCCAGCATTTT. It encodes CASSLDHSNQPQHF.

V usage is TRBV7-2 and J usage is TRBJ2-5; 12 positions agree with TRBD1. Per the germline V gene, CDR1 is SGHTA and CDR2 is FQGNSA. V lost 11 bases to trimming and J lost 5 bases; unmatched junction nucleotides: 6. The CDR3 totals 13 residues. CDR3 sequence reads: CASGTGGGETQYF. DNA for the CDR3: TGTGCCTCCGGGACAGGGGGCGGGGAGACCCAGTACTTC. Full variable domain (missing parts from reference TRBV7-2 and TRBJ2-5): GAGVSQSPSNKVTEKGKDVELRCDPISGHTALYWYRQSLGQGLEFLIYFQGNSAPDKSGLPSDRFSAERTGGSVSTLTIQRTQQEDSAVYLCASGTGGGETQYFGPGTRLLVL.

The chain combines TRBV5-1 with TRBJ1-3; D is undetermined. CDR1 and CDR2 (germline): SGHRS, YFSETQ. The CDR3 runs to 15 residues. The ends were cut back, 0 bases at V and 0 bases at J, with 7 bases in the middle. In DNA form, the CDR3 reads TGCGCCAGCAGCTTGGGAGGTTTCTCTGGAAACACCATATATTTT. Protein sequence: CASSLGGFSGNTIYF.

The rearrangement uses TRBV29-1 and TRBJ2-7; D unresolved. Germline assignment: CDR1 SQVTM and CDR2 ANQGSEA. The CDR3 extends over 13 amino acids. The V gene lost 4 bases and the J gene lost 1 base, with 11 bases spanning the gap. The CDR3 region has the DNA TGCAGCGTTGTACCGCCAAATTCCTACGAGCAGTACTTC. It is translated as CSVVPPNSYEQYF.

The chain links TRBV28 to TRBJ1-5; 11 bases line up with TRBD1. The CDR3 covers 14 residues. The V gene end was trimmed by 5 bases and the J gene end by 6 bases; junction bases not matched to a gene: 3. The germline V gene has CDR1 MDHEN and CDR2 SYDVKM. DNA for the CDR3: TGTGCCAGCAGTGTGGGGACAGGGGGTCAGCCCCAGCATTTT. Translated: CASSVGTGGQPQHF. Complete variable domain (other parts from reference TRBV28 and TRBJ1-5): DVKVTQSSRYLVKRTGEKVFLECVQDMDHENMFWYRQDPGLGLRLIYFSYDVKMKEKGDIPEGYSVSREKKERFSLILESASTNQTSMYLCASSVGTGGQPQHFGDGTRLSIL.

The gene calls are TRBV7-2 and TRBJ2-7; D gene uncertain. Looked up from germline, CDR1 is SGHTA and CDR2 is FQGNSA. The CDR3 length is 15 residues. The V end was cut by 0 bases, the J end by 2 bases, with 11 bases between. The CDR3 loop is CASSLAVRPTYEQYF. The CDR3 DNA follows: TGTGCCAGCAGCTTAGCGGTCAGGCCCACCTACGAGCAGTACTTC.

V gene TRBV7-9 combines with J gene TRBJ2-7; perhaps TRBD1 as D (5 bases). There are 14 residues in the CDR3. CDR1 SEHNR and CDR2 FQNEAQ come from the germline V gene (reference sequence). V was cut by 5 bases and J by 0 bases, with 11 bases left in between. The CDR3 protein is CASSQQESSYEQYF. CDR3 sequence (DNA): TGTGCCAGCAGCCAACAGGAAAGCTCCTACGAGCAGTACTTC.

This CDR3 reads CASTPLTAQETQYF. The CDR3 DNA reads as TGTGCCAGCACCCCGCTGACAGCTCAAGAGACCCAGTACTTC. The chain is built from TRBV2 and TRBJ2-5; D perhaps matches TRBD1 (5 bases). V was shortened by 7 bases and J by 2 bases, with 14 bases between the two germline ends. From germline, CDR1 is SNHLY and CDR2 FYNNEI. This CDR3 is built from 14 residues.

The chain carries TRBV18 and TRBJ1-1, with TRBD1 as a possible D gene (5 bases). Deletions cut 5 bases from V and 1 base from J, with 8 bases between. The CDR3 length is 13 residues. CDR1 and CDR2 (germline): KGHSH, LQKENI. The CDR3 nucleotides are TGTGCCAGCTCATGGGGCAGGAACACTGAAGCTTTCTTT. It translates to CASSWGRNTEAFF. Full variable domain (outside the CDR3, taken from reference TRBV18 and TRBJ1-1): NAGVMQNPRHLVRRRGQEARLRCSPMKGHSHVYWYRQLPEEGLKFMVYLQKENIIDESGMPKERFSAEFPKEGPSILRIQQVVRGDSAAYFCASSWGRNTEAFFGQGTRLTVV.

The chain has TRBV6-5 and TRBJ2-7; 8 bases are a match to TRBD2. Germline values: CDR1 MNHEY, CDR2 SVGAGI. This CDR3 contains 13 residues. The V segment lost 11 bases and the J segment 4 bases; nucleotides outside the gene matches: 10. CDR3 sequence: CAPEGTRPYEQYF. DNA of the CDR3: TGTGCCCCCGAGGGGACTAGGCCATACGAGCAGTACTTC.

V usage is TRBV5-6 and J usage is TRBJ2-7; D call uncertain. The CDR3 has 16 amino acids. Germline CDR1 and CDR2: SGHDT and YYEEEE. V lost 0 bases and J lost 0, with 13 bases in between. CDR3 coding DNA: TGTGCCAGCAGCTTGGCATTCGGTTACCCCTCCTACGAGCAGTACTTC. Translating gives CASSLAFGYPSYEQYF.

The chain is built from TRBV18 and TRBJ2-3; D possibly corresponds to TRBD1 (7 bases). Per the germline V gene, CDR1 is KGHSH and CDR2 is LQKENI. This CDR3 has 15 amino acids. Trimming cost V 5 bases and J 0 bases, with 12 bases left between them. CDR3 nucleotides: TGTGCCAGCTCAGCGGGACAGCTAAGCACAGATACGCAGTATTTT. Amino acid sequence: CASSAGQLSTDTQYF.